This entry features one T cell receptor beta chain sequence. The germline CDR1 and CDR2 sequences are MDHEN and SYDVKM. V lost 6 bases, J lost 2 bases, and 7 bases stayed unmatched. This CDR3 is built from 16 residues. Generated by immunoSEQ multiplex PCR, the TCRdb table keeps only in-frame clones and is missing some. Of about 180,000 clones in the sample, around 89% were seen once. The source of the sample is a study of blood T cell repertoires in COVID-19. On the study more broadly: There were acute and convalescent COVID-19 samples, and they came from the United States, Italy and Spain.

The TCR originated in a woman aged 25 to 39 with acute or convalescent COVID-19. Sequenced: peripheral blood. The rearrangement links TRBV28 to TRBJ2-3, with 11 bases that match TRBD2. CDR3 protein: CASRRTSGRDTDTQYF. DNA of the CDR3: TGTGCCAGCAGACGTACTAGCGGGAGAGACACAGATACGCAGTATTTT.